The present entry profiles one T cell receptor beta chain with its context. Using immunoSEQ multiplex PCR, the repertoire was profiled, and TCRdb retains in-frame clones only, with some absent. The sample shows roughly 150,000 clones, 88% of them seen only once. The data belong to a study of blood T cell repertoires in COVID-19. Study-wide background: There were acute and convalescent COVID-19 samples, and they came from the United States, Italy and Spain. T cells, B-cell-depleted T cells, or PBMCs provided the cDNA or gDNA that served as material.

The TCR was taken from a man aged 50 to 60 who had recovered from COVID-19. What was sequenced was peripheral blood.

As DNA, the CDR3 is TGTGCCAGCAGTGAAGCGGGACAGATCTATGGCTACACCTTC. Its translation: CASSEAGQIYGYTF. The chain combines TRBV2 with TRBJ1-2; 7 bases align to TRBD1. With V trimmed by 0 bases and J by 4 bases, 2 bases remained unmatched. CDR1 is SNHLY and CDR2 is FYNNEI in the germline V gene. There are 14 residues in the CDR3.